The clone carrying this T cell receptor beta chain came up a few times. TCRdb processed the 5' RACE reads anew with MiXCR; each CDR3 protein has one entry. Of approximately 470,000 distinct CDR3 sequences detected, approximately 15% appear once; the ten largest clones hold 0.52%. The data derive from a study of identical twins. Trimming pared 4 bases from V and 7 bases from J, leaving 19 bases between. Germline values: CDR1 MDHEN, CDR2 SYDVKM. The CDR3 length is 15 residues. Another study also made use of these data, one on yellow fever vaccine responses in identical twins.

The chain uses TRBV28 and TRBJ2-5; possible D gene TRBD2, 5 bases. The source is a woman between 18 and 29 years old in good health. Sequencing was done on a sample of CD4+ T cells sorted from blood. The CDR3 protein is CASSSPVGEFATQYF. DNA for the CDR3: TGTGCCAGCAGTTCCCCCGTCGGGGAGTTTGCGACCCAGTACTTC.